This entry concerns a single TCR beta chain. Other DNA sequences from this sample encode an identical CDR3 as well. V was pared by 0 bases and J by 1 base, with 6 bases between. Germline CDR1 LNHNV, CDR2 YYDKDF (reference sequence). This CDR3 spans 14 amino acids. The record originates from a study of shared clonotypes between healthy human individuals. Study-wide background: With ages of 18 to 49, the donors were two women and three men. The plates for each donor numbered three CD4 naive, three CD4 memory, two CD8 naive and one CD8 memory.

This table comes from immunoSEQ multiplex PCR, and its TCRdb copy is limited to in-frame clones, with some not included. Altogether about 1 million clones are present, roughly 80% being singletons, with the ten largest covering approximately 1.3%. Both subsets, CD45RA+ naive and CD45RA-negative memory, were split from the CD4+ cells. The sequence derives from a man younger than 35 in good health. The chain links TRBV15 to TRBJ2-5; D possibly corresponds to TRBD1 (5 bases). The sample comprised memory CD4+ T cells sorted from blood. Noted subset: CD45RA-negative fraction. The CDR3 region is CATSRDRVQETQYF. The DNA of the CDR3 is TGTGCCACCAGCAGAGACAGGGTCCAAGAGACCCAGTACTTC.